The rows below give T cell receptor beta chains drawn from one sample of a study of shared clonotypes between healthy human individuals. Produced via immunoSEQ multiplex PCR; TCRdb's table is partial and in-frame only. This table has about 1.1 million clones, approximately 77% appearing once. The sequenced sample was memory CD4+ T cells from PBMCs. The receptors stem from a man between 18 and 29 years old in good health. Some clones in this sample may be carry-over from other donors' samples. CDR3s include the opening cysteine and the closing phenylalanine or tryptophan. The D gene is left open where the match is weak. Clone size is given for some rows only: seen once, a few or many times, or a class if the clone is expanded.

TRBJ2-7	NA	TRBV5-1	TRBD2	TGCGCCAGCAGCTTGGGTCTAGCGGGAGAGGGCGAGCAGTACTTC	CASSLGLAGEGEQYF
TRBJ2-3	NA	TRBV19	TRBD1	TGTGCCAGTAGTATCCGGACAGGGACCACAGATACGCAGTATTTT	CASSIRTGTTDTQYF
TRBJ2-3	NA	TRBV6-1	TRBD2	TGTGCCAGCAGTTTGACTAGCGGGAATCAAGATACGCAGTATTTT	CASSLTSGNQDTQYF
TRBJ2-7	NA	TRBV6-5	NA	TGTGCCAGCAGGTTGGGGCGTGGGTCGGGGGAGCAGTACTTC	CASRLGRGSGEQYF
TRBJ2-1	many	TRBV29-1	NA	TGCAGCGTTGAATTGGGACGGGTCTACAATGAGCAGTTCTTC	CSVELGRVYNEQFF
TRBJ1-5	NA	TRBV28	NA	TGTGCCAGCAGGGAGGGGGGGTCCAATCAGCCCCAGCATTTT	CASREGGSNQPQHF
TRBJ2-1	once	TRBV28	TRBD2	TGTGCCAGCAGTTTTCTAGCGGGATACGGGTCCGGCAATGAGCAGTTCTTC	CASSFLAGYGSGNEQFF
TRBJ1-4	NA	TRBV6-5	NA	TGTGCCAGCAGCCGACGGGTCGGGGTGGGGGAAAAACTGTTTTTT	CASSRRVGVGEKLFF
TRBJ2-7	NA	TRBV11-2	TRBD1	TGTGCCAGCAGCTTAGGGCCCAGGGGGAATACCTACGAGCAGTACTTC	CASSLGPRGNTYEQYF
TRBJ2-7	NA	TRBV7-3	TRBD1	TGTGCCAGCAGCCGGGACAGGGAGGAAGAGCAGTACTTC	CASSRDREEEQYF
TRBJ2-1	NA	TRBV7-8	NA	TGTGCCAGCAGCCTGTCGACAGAGGGTGAGCAGTTCTTC	CASSLSTEGEQFF
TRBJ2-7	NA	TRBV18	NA	TGTGCCAGCTCGTCGCTGGCAGCCTACGAGCAGTACTTC	CASSSLAAYEQYF
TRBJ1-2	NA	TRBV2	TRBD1	TGTGCCAGCAGTGGGGACAGGGGAGGCTACACCTTC	CASSGDRGGYTF
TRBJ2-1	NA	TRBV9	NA	TGTGCCAGCAGCGTAGTGGCCTATCAAGACTCCTACAATGAGCAGTTCTTC	CASSVVAYQDSYNEQFF
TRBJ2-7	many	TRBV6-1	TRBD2	TGTGCCAGCAACAGAGCGGGAAGCTCCTACGAGCAGTACTTC	CASNRAGSSYEQYF
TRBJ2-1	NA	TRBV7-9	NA	TGTGCCAGCAGCTTAGATCGTATCTTTGCGGTTAGCTCCTACAATGAGCAGTTCTTC	CASSLDRIFAVSSYNEQFF
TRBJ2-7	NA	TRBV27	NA	TGTGCCAGCAAAACCCGTTACGAGCAGTACTTC	CASKTRYEQYF
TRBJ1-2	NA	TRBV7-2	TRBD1	TGTGCCAGCAGCTGGGGACAGGGGGGATATGGCTACACCTTC	CASSWGQGGYGYTF
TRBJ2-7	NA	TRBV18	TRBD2	TGTGCCAGCTCACCTACTAGACTAGCGGGGGGGACGGGACGATGGCAGTACTTC	CASSPTRLAGGTGRWQYF
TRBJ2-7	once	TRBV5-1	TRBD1	TGCGCCAGCAACACCGGGACAGGGGTCTCCTACGAGCAGTACTTC	CASNTGTGVSYEQYF
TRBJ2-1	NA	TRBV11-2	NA	TGTGCCAGCAGCTTAGGGACCACCTACAATGAGCAGTTCTTC	CASSLGTTYNEQFF
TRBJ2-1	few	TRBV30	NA	TGTGCCTACTCGAGGGGGGGCCCCAATGAGCAGTTCTTC	CAYSRGGPNEQFF
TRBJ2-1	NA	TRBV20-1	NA	TGCAGTGCTATGGCCGATGAGCAGTTCTTC	CSAMADEQFF
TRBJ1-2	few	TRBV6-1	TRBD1	TGTGCCAGCAGGGACAGGGGGCGAAGTGGCTACACCTTC	CASRDRGRSGYTF
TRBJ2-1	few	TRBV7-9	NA	TGTGCCAGCAGGCCAGCAAGCTCCTACAATGAGCAGTTCTTC	CASRPASSYNEQFF
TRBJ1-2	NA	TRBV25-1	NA	TGTGCCAGCAGTGAACCAGGGCTGGCGCGGGGCTACACCTTC	CASSEPGLARGYTF